Sequencing of this T cell receptor (beta chain) was carried out in a study of T-cell memory formation after mild COVID-19. Study findings and constraints: Contracting CD8+ clones were enriched in EMRA, CD4+ mainly in CM and EM. Pre-infection memory harbored some responding clones, suggesting cross-reactive memory joined.

In the case of this clonotype: Its antigen is unknown. With a much larger clone just one base away, this may be a read error.

TCRdb ran MiXCR on the 5' RACE reads and lists one entry per CDR3 protein. The data contain about 180,000 distinct CDR3 sequences, roughly 17% of them singletons. The CDR3 is 13 amino acids. Germline CDR1 MNHEY, CDR2 SMNVEV (reference sequence). The ends were cut back, 2 bases at V and 2 bases at J, with 7 bases in the middle. Sequencing used PBMCs or a T cell subset sorted from them (not recorded which). The V call is TRBV27, the J call TRBJ2-7; tentative D call: TRBD1 (6 bases). The sequence was collected from an adult woman who had mild COVID-19 (a few samples of this study predate the infection). Cell type and time point are not known. The CDR3 reads CASSLQGTYEQYF. The CDR3 nucleotides read TGTGCCAGCAGTTTACAGGGGACCTACGAGCAGTACTTC.